The clone carrying this TCR beta chain was found many times. Time point of the sample: newly diagnosed GD, antithyroid drugs for less than 3 months. Making the TCR library involved RNA that had been extracted from PBMCs. Roughly 9 milliliters of peripheral blood went into EDTA tubes. V was cut by 4 bases and J by 8 bases, with 20 bases left in between. This CDR3 contains 15 residues. Germline V gene sequence: CDR1 SNHLY, CDR2 FYNNEI. The data were obtained in a study of regulatory T cells in long-lasting Graves disease. At the level of the study: Antithyroid drug exposure in newly diagnosed Graves' patients had lasted under 3 months.

CDR3 regions were amplified by Arm-PCR using iRepertoire HTBI primers to build TCR beta libraries. In TCRdb, the multiplex PCR reads were re-called with MiXCR into one record per CDR3 protein. The sample holds about 540,000 distinct CDR3 sequences, about 14% seen once. In addition, the sample was reused for a study of T cells in Graves' hyperthyroidism and ophthalmopathy. From that paper: The hyperthyroidism was newly diagnosed and had lasted under 2 months; the patients were aged 18 to 65.

This sequence was found in a man aged 25-45 years with Graves disease. The source material was peripheral blood mononuclear cells (PBMCs), sampled at new diagnosis, from a patient treated with antithyroid drugs. The chain joins TRBV2 to TRBJ1-1; D is unresolved. The CDR3 region is CASSAQDMTLGEAFF. CDR3 coding DNA: TGTGCCAGCAGTGCCCAAGACATGACCCTCGGAGAAGCTTTCTTT.